Presented here are 16 T cell receptor beta chains from one specimen sequenced in a study of blood T cell repertoires in COVID-19. Sequenced by immunoSEQ multiplex PCR; TCRdb stores in-frame clones only, minus some. The sample gives more than 140,000 clones, around 88% of which show up once; less than 2% is in the top ten. The sample consisted of peripheral blood. The receptors were sampled from a woman aged 55-70 years with acute or convalescent COVID-19.

CDR3 protein: CASSLEGQGYGYTF. CDR3 sequence (DNA): TGTGCCAGCAGCTTGGAGGGACAGGGGTATGGCTACACCTTC. This chain uses TRBV11-2 with TRBJ1-2, with 10 bases aligning to TRBD1. From germline, CDR1 is SGHAT and CDR2 FQNNGV. The CDR3 contains 14 residues. The V segment lost 3 bases and the J segment 5 bases; nucleotides outside the gene matches: 3.

The rearrangement links TRBV4-2 to TRBJ2-3; 9 bases fit TRBD2. The V segment lost 4 bases and the J segment 2 bases; nucleotides outside the gene matches: 10. Germline values: CDR1 LGHNA, CDR2 YNFKEQ. The CDR3 runs to 17 residues. CDR3 residues: CASSPMGRGGTTDTQYF. As DNA, the CDR3 is TGTGCCAGCAGCCCGATGGGGCGGGGGGGCACCACAGATACGCAGTATTTT.

The chain has TRBV5-1 and TRBJ2-3; D not resolved. Germline V lookup: CDR1 SGHRS, CDR2 YFSETQ. Trimming removed 2 bases at V and 1 base at J, with 8 bases between. The CDR3 is 14 residues long. The CDR3 DNA sequence: TGCGCCAGCAGCTTATACCCAGGCACAGATACGCAGTATTTT. Protein: CASSLYPGTDTQYF.

A remark on this clone: The same CDR3 arises from other DNA sequences in this sample as well. The V and J genes are TRBV18 and TRBJ1-1; a possible D gene is TRBD1 (6 bases). This CDR3 has 13 residues. Trimming stripped 5 bases from V and 1 base from J, with 8 bases between. Looked up from germline, CDR1 is KGHSH and CDR2 is LQKENI. The CDR3 bases are TGTGCCAGCTCAAGGGGACAGAACACTGAAGCTTTCTTT. This gives the protein CASSRGQNTEAFF.

This sequence joins TRBV28 and TRBJ2-2, with D perhaps TRBD1 (6 bases). CDR1 is MDHEN, CDR2 SYDVKM, per germline. This CDR3 is 17 amino acids long. The V and J ends lost 5 bases and 0 bases respectively, with 16 bases between them. The CDR3 coding sequence is TGTGCCAGCAGTCCAGGGGTGACAGCCTCGAACACCGGGGAGCTGTTTTTT. This sequence encodes CASSPGVTASNTGELFF.

The chain is built from TRBV27 and TRBJ1-1; perhaps TRBD1 as D (6 bases). Germline CDR1 MNHEY, CDR2 SMNVEV (reference sequence). The CDR3 is 14 amino acids. V lost 8 bases and J 5 bases, leaving 18 bases between the germline ends. CDR3 residues: CASAQGGGTTEAFF. The CDR3, as DNA: TGTGCCAGCGCACAGGGTGGTGGAACAACTGAAGCTTTCTTT.

J is TRBJ2-7 and V is TRBV19, with D maybe TRBD2 (5 bases). Germline V CDR1 and CDR2: LNHDA, SQIVND (reference sequence). V shed 9 bases and J shed 2 bases, with 17 bases lying between them. CDR3 length equals 14 residues. The CDR3 coding sequence is TGTGCCAGCTCCGAGGGTGGATTAGCCTACGAGCAGTACTTC. Amino acids: CASSEGGLAYEQYF. The variable domain in full, with the rest retrieved from reference TRBV19 and TRBJ2-7, is DGGITQSPKYLFRKEGQNVTLSCEQNLNHDAMYWYRQDPGQGLRLIYYSQIVNDFQKGDIAEGYSVSREKKESFPLTVTSAQKNPTAFYLCASSEGGLAYEQYFGPGTRLTVT.

V gene TRBV19 combines with J gene TRBJ2-1; D perhaps matches TRBD2 (5 bases). Germline V gene sequence: CDR1 LNHDA, CDR2 SQIVND (reference sequence). This CDR3 region has 15 residues. Trimming shortened V by 9 bases and J by 7 bases, and 22 bases separated the two germline ends. CDR3 loop: CASHPRRGSGNEQFF. The CDR3 DNA reads TGTGCCAGCCACCCCAGGCGAGGGTCCGGGAATGAGCAGTTCTTC.

V usage is TRBV9 and J usage is TRBJ1-6; 8 nucleotides match TRBD1. Germline CDR1 SGDLS, CDR2 YYNGEE. CDR3 length: 16 amino acids. The V and J ends lost 0 bases and 7 bases, in that order; junction bases with no gene match: 6. CDR3 in DNA: TGTGCCAGCAGCGTAGTACCAGGGGGCCAGAATTCACCCCTCCACTTT. Amino acids: CASSVVPGGQNSPLHF.

This clone has only a few counts. The chain has TRBV5-4 and TRBJ1-2, with D unclear. CDR3 length equals 14 residues. Germline V gene lookup returns CDR1 SGHNT and CDR2 YYREEE (reference sequence). V lost 3 bases to trimming and J lost 3 bases, with 12 bases between them. The CDR3: CASSSPWEDYGYTF. The CDR3 bases are TGTGCCAGCAGCTCGCCTTGGGAGGACTATGGCTACACCTTC.

This chain links TRBV7-2 with TRBJ2-3; D is unresolved. Germline V gives CDR1 SGHTA, CDR2 FQGNSA. CDR3 length equals 13 residues. Trimming pared 5 bases from V and 4 bases from J, leaving 10 bases between. Here the CDR3 reads CASSRSSPDTQYF. The CDR3 bases are TGTGCCAGCAGCCGAAGTAGTCCAGATACGCAGTATTTT.

J is TRBJ1-3 and V is TRBV6-1, with D tentatively TRBD1 (6 bases). Trimming removed 4 bases from V and 0 bases from J, with 13 bases in between. Per the germline V gene, CDR1 is MNHNS and CDR2 is SASEGT. CDR3 size: 16 residues. CDR3 nucleotide sequence: TGTGCCAGCAGTGCGACCCGACAGGTCTCTGGAAACACCATATATTTT. Amino acid sequence: CASSATRQVSGNTIYF.

This chain connects TRBV7-2 to TRBJ1-2, with 9 bases matching TRBD1. With V trimmed by 4 bases and J by 3 bases, 6 bases remained unmatched. CDR1 is SGHTA and CDR2 is FQGNSA in the germline V gene. This CDR3 comprises 15 residues. DNA for the CDR3: TGTGCCAGCAGCTCGACACAGGGGGCTTACTATGGCTACACCTTC. As protein: CASSSTQGAYYGYTF.

The rearrangement links TRBV7-6 to TRBJ2-2, with 13 bases identical to TRBD2. V dropped 5 bases and J dropped 0; count of bases not matched to a gene: 6. The germline V gene has CDR1 SGHVS and CDR2 FNYEAQ. The CDR3 consists of 18 residues. In nucleotides, the CDR3 is TGTGCCAGCAGCCCCCGACTAGCGGGGGGCCCGAACACCGGGGAGCTGTTTTTT. Residues: CASSPRLAGGPNTGELFF.

The gene calls are TRBV6-5 and TRBJ1-3; the D is unclear. Between the trimmed V and J ends, which lost 11 bases and 0 bases, there was a span of 11 bases. The length of the CDR3 is 13 residues. Per germline, CDR1 MNHEY and CDR2 SVGAGI. The CDR3 protein is CAVCGFSGNTIYF. The CDR3 nucleotides are TGTGCCGTCTGCGGGTTCTCTGGAAACACCATATATTTT.

The chain is built from TRBV5-1 and TRBJ2-2; TRBD2 agrees at 13 bases. Germline CDR1 is SGHRS and CDR2 is YFSETQ. This CDR3 comprises 16 residues. J lost 4 bases, V lost 4 bases, and 4 bases had no gene match. The CDR3 DNA sequence: TGCGCCAGCAGCACGACTAGCGGGGGGTTCACCGGGGAGCTGTTTTTT. This codes for CASSTTSGGFTGELFF.